The T cell receptor beta chain described here comes from a study of blood T cell repertoires in COVID-19. Turning to the study itself: In each case, the material was cDNA or gDNA derived from T cells, B-cell-depleted T cells, or PBMCs.

The germline V gene encodes CDR1 LGHDT and CDR2 YNNKEL (reference sequence). This CDR3 has 15 amino acids. The ends were cut back, 0 bases at V and 0 bases at J, with 9 bases in the middle. Measured with immunoSEQ multiplex PCR; TCRdb has only the in-frame clones, and not every one. Of around 54,000 clones listed, roughly 80% were seen once; the top ten hold roughly 5.7%. The TCR originated in a woman aged 55 to 70 with acute or convalescent COVID-19. The J gene is TRBJ2-7, the V gene TRBV3-1 (or the pseudogene TRBV3-2), with a tentative D call TRBD2 (6 bases). Material: peripheral blood. The CDR3: CASSQDLTSSYEQYF. The CDR3 DNA reads as TGTGCCAGCAGCCAAGATTTGACTAGCTCCTACGAGCAGTACTTC.